The entry below describes one T cell receptor (beta chain). The antigen this receptor binds is unknown. No base quality information exists; no much larger clone differs at one position. This sample was included in a study of beta chain features in type 1 diabetes (dated by TCRdb to the late 2010s). Regarding the complete study: No differences in mean age, gender distribution, total cell number or subset yield were found between patients and healthy donors. A total of roughly 98,000,000 sorted cells were examined across all samples, and a strong correlation was observed between cell number per subset and RNA yield. The study compared the TCRB repertoires of sorted circulating CD4+ T cell subsets in recently diagnosed type 1 diabetes patients with those in matched healthy donors. Regulatory and stem cell-like memory subsets were isolated from only 8 patients and about 8 healthy donors, whereas naive and central memory subsets came from all 30 or so donors.

Results and caveats for the whole study, not just this receptor: Because cDNA was sequenced instead of genomic DNA, highly expressing activated cells could be over-represented, though the groups showed no difference in activation or CD3 levels. Fewer insertions and more nucleotide deletions at VDJ recombination sites were observed in patients with type 1 diabetes, implying thymic rearrangement abnormalities. Only small numbers of individuals were included in the HLA sub-analyses, which left unresolved whether HLA type had any influence on TCRB rearrangement. Type 1 diabetes patients showed a moderate but significant shortening of TCRB CDR3 length in all four CD4+ subsets. The naive, central memory and regulatory TCRB repertoires appeared to resemble one another more closely among patients than among healthy donors. Shorter templates might have been favored by PCR, but patient and control samples were amplified and corrected together, so both groups would have been affected equally by any skew.

Each donor gave one peripheral blood draw, averaging roughly 0.11 L, which was collected into heparinised tubes. Using a panel that included CD45RO, CCR7, CD25, CD127, CD95 and CD27, naive, central memory, regulatory and stem cell-like memory CD4+ T cells were sorted on a BD FACSAria II. Purity was above 98% for every sorted population. PBMCs were separated immediately by Lymphoprep density gradient centrifugation and were stained directly, without being cultured. Samples were stained and sorted in pairs, with one healthy donor and one patient per experiment, so that batch effects were minimized. The entire amount of isolated RNA was reverse transcribed using the High Capacity cDNA Reverse Transcription Kit, so the sequenced TCRB transcripts were expressed ones. Naive, central memory and regulatory T cell samples underwent deep immunoSEQ sequencing, averaging approximately 3.3 million total reads per sample. Sorted cells were lysed in RLT buffer, and RNA was extracted using DNase-treated RNeasy Micro or Mini kits according to cell number. Each cell subset was processed separately to prevent cross-contamination, with patient and healthy donor samples processed together. The immunoSEQ multiplex PCR was used to amplify TCRB sequences from cDNA, generating 87-bp fragments that spanned the CDR3 region. Sequencing of the amplicons was done on the Illumina HiSeq platform. The authors processed their data as follows. PCR bias was corrected computationally using synthetic template baselines, and reads within Hamming distance 2 were collapsed, with unmergeable singletons discarded. By aligning reads against IMGT, V, D and J genes, CDR3 length, and insertions or deletions at six rearrangement sites were assigned. Clonotype counts were normalized to sorted cell number within each subset before computing true diversity and Gini coefficients with the tcR R package. The overlap coefficient, calculated on TCRB nucleotide sequences, was used to quantify repertoire sharing. As a proxy for the pre-selection repertoire, out-of-frame TCRB sequences from naive cells were analyzed. TCRdb provides this immuneACCESS table in a form limited to in-frame rearrangements. Some clones are lacking; in checked studies, under half of them reflect an unresolved V gene, and why the rest are absent is not known. That table is the source of V, J and clone size, and D and trimming were worked out from the DNA. The sample records 500,000 to 650,000 clones, approximately 13% of which are singletons. Jointly, the top ten make up around 0.12% of the sample.

For CDR1 and CDR2, the germline V gene lists SGHTA and FQGNSA. The CDR3 runs 12 amino acids, cysteine and phenylalanine included. The read is trimmed to its CDR3 DNA, 36 bases read in frame from base 1. At the junction V is shortened by 0 bases and J by 8 bases, with 5 bases in between. This TCR was sampled from a man aged 25 to 40 with type 1 diabetes. The sequencing input was naive CD4+ T cells from blood. The cell subset or site label, read with the paper, signifies: true naive CD4+ T cells. This chain joins TRBV7-2 to TRBJ2-1, with no reliable assignment of the D segment. The CDR3 has the sequence CASSLAIDEQFF. The sequence in DNA is TGTGCCAGCAGCTTAGCCATCGATGAGCAGTTCTTC.